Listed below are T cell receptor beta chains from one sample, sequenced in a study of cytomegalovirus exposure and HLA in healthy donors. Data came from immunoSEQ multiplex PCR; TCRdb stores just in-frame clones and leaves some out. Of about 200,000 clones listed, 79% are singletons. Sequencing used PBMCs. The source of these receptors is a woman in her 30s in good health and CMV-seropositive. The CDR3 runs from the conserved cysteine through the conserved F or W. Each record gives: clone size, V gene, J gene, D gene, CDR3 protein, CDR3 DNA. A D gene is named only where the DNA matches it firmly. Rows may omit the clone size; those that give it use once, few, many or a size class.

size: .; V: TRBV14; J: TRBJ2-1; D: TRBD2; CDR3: CASRLTGGLAGVRNNEQFF; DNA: TGTGCCAGCAGGTTGACTGGTGGACTAGCGGGAGTTAGGAACAATGAGCAGTTCTTC
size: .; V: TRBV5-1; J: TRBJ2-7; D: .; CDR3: CASSSRGRAYEQYF; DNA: TGCGCCAGCAGCTCGCGGGGACGGGCCTACGAGCAGTACTTC
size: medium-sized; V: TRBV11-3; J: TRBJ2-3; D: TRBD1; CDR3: CASSLGTGHTDTQYF; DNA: TGTGCCAGCAGCTTAGGGACAGGGCACACAGATACGCAGTATTTT
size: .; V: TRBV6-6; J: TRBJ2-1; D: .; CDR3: CASSSNGGDNEQFF; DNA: TGTGCCAGCAGTTCTAACGGAGGGGACAATGAGCAGTTCTTC
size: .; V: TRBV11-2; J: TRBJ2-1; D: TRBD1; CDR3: CASSLAGGNEQFF; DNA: TGTGCCAGCAGCTTAGCAGGGGGCAATGAGCAGTTCTTC
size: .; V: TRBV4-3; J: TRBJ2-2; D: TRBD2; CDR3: CASSQDRGGGELFF; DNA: TGCGCCAGCAGCCAAGATCGGGGGGGCGGGGAGCTGTTTTTT
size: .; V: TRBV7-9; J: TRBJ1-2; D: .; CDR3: CASSLEQGDGYTF; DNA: TGTGCCAGCAGCTTAGAACAGGGTGATGGCTACACCTTC
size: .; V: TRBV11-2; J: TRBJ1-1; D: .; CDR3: CASSVRPTLVNTEAFF; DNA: TGTGCCAGCAGCGTCCGACCAACCCTAGTAAACACTGAAGCTTTCTTT
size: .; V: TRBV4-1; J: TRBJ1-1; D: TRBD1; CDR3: CASSQPGQGAEAFF; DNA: TGCGCCAGCAGCCAACCGGGACAGGGCGCTGAAGCTTTCTTT
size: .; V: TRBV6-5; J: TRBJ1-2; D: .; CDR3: CASSRGAEYGYTF; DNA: TGTGCCAGCAGTCGGGGGGCGGAGTATGGCTACACCTTC
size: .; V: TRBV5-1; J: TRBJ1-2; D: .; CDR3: CASRKVEAYGYTF; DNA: TGCGCCAGTAGGAAGGTGGAGGCCTATGGCTACACCTTC
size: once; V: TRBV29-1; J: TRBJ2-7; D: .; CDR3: CSVRTGNYEQYF; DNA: TGCAGCGTTCGGACGGGAAACTACGAGCAGTACTTC
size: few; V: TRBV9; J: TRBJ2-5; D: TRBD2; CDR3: CASSDHTSGKGGTQYF; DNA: TGTGCCAGCAGCGACCACACTAGCGGGAAGGGGGGGACCCAGTACTTC
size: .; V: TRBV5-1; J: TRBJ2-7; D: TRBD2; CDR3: CASSSVSGSPYEQYF; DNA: TGCGCCAGCAGCTCCGTTAGCGGGAGTCCCTACGAGCAGTACTTC
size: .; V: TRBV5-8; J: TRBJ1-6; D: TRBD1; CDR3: CASSRRDRGQSPLHF; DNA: TGTGCCAGCAGCCGCCGGGACAGGGGGCAATCACCCCTCCACTTT
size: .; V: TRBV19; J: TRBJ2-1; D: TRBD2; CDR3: CASSISAGGFSSYNEQFF; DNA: TGTGCCAGTAGTATTTCAGCGGGGGGCTTTAGCTCCTACAATGAGCAGTTCTTC
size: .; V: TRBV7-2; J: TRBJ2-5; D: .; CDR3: CASSLARGETQYF; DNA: TGTGCCAGCAGCTTAGCCCGGGGAGAGACCCAGTACTTC
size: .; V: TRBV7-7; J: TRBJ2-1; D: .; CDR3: CASSLGQGNYNEQFF; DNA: TGTGCCAGCAGCTTAGGCCAGGGGAACTACAATGAGCAGTTCTTC
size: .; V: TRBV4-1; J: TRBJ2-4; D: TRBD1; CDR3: CASSQEAEETGRFLAKNIQYF; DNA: TGCGCCAGCAGCCAAGAGGCAGAGGAGACAGGGAGATTCCTAGCCAAAAACATTCAGTACTTC
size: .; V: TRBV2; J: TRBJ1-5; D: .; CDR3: CASSEVGGNGNQPQHF; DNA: TGTGCCAGCAGTGAAGTGGGGGGAAATGGCAATCAGCCCCAGCATTTT
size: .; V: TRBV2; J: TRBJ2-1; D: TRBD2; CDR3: CASRGRTSGVSYNEQFF; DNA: TGTGCCAGCAGAGGTAGGACTAGCGGGGTCTCCTACAATGAGCAGTTCTTC
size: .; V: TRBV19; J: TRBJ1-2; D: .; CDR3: CASSHPQASHGYTF; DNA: TGTGCCAGTAGTCACCCACAGGCCTCTCATGGCTACACCTTC
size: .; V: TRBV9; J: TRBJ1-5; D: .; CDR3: CARMGLHLGNQPQHF; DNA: TGTGCCAGAATGGGACTGCACCTCGGCAATCAGCCCCAGCATTTT
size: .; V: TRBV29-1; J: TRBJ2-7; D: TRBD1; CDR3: CSVGGQGLEQYF; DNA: TGCAGCGTTGGGGGACAGGGCCTCGAGCAGTACTTC
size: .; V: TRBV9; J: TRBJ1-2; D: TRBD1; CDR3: CASSRDRGLSRYGYTF; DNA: TGTGCCAGCAGCCGGGACAGGGGGCTCTCCAGGTATGGCTACACCTTC
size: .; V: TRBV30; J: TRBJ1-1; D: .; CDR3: CAWSRGFIIGTEAFF; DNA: TGTGCCTGGAGCAGGGGATTTATTATAGGCACTGAAGCTTTCTTT
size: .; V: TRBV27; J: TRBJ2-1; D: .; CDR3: CASSPGYNEQFF; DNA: TGTGCCAGCAGCCCAGGGTACAATGAGCAGTTCTTC
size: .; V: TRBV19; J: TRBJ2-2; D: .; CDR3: CASSRRQNTGELFF; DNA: TGTGCCAGTAGTAGAAGACAGAACACCGGGGAGCTGTTTTTT
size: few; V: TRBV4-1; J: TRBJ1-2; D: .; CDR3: CASSHGRGGYTF; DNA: TGCGCCAGCAGCCATGGCCGGGGTGGCTACACCTTC
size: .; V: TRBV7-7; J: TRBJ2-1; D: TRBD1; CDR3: CASSSDRALYNEQFF; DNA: TGTGCCAGCAGCTCTGACAGGGCCCTCTACAATGAGCAGTTCTTC
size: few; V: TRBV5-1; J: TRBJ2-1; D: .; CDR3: CASSYSGAYNEQFF; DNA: TGCGCCAGCAGCTATAGCGGAGCGTACAATGAGCAGTTCTTC
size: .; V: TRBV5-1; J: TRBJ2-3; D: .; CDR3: CASSLSAEQDTQYF; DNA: TGCGCCAGCAGCTTGTCGGCGGAGCAGGATACGCAGTATTTT
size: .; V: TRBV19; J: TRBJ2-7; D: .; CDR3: CASGQGGPYEQYF; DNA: TGTGCCAGTGGCCAGGGAGGACCCTACGAGCAGTACTTC
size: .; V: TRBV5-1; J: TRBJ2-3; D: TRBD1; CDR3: CASSSPDRGTDTQYF; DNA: TGCGCCAGCAGCTCCCCGGACAGGGGCACGGATACGCAGTATTTT
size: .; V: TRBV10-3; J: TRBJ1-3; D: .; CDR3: CAISEKSYGNTIYF; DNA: TGTGCCATCAGTGAGAAGTCCTATGGAAACACCATATATTTT
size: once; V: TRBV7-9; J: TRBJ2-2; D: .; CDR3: CASRSRNGELFF; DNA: TGTGCCAGCAGATCGAGGAACGGGGAGCTGTTTTTT
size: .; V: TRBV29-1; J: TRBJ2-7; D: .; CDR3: CSVVGTGETYEQYF; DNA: TGCAGCGTTGTGGGAACGGGAGAAACCTACGAGCAGTACTTC
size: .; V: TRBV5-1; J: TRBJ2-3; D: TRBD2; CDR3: CASSPSGRNWYF; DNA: TGCGCCAGCAGCCCTAGCGGGAGGAATTGGTATTTT
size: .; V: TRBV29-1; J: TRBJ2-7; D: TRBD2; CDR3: CSVHRLAATNEQYF; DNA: TGCAGCGTTCACCGACTAGCGGCGACTAACGAGCAGTACTTC
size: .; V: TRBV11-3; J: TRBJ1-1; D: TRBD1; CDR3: CASSPQTGGYTEAFF; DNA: TGTGCCAGCAGCCCCCAGACAGGGGGATACACTGAAGCTTTCTTT
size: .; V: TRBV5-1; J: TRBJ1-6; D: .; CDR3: CASSPWPGHHLSSYNSPLHF; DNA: TGCGCCAGCAGCCCCTGGCCGGGACACCATCTTAGCTCCTATAATTCACCCCTCCACTTT
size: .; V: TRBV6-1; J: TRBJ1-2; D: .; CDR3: CASSERGQLNYGYTF; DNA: TGTGCCAGCAGTGAAAGAGGGCAGTTAAACTATGGCTACACCTTC
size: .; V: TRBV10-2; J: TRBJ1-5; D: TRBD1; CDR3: CASSATGAGVQPQHF; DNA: TGCGCCAGCAGCGCGACAGGGGCCGGGGTTCAGCCCCAGCATTTT
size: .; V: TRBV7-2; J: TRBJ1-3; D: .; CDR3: CASSPDSFSGNTIYF; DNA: TGTGCCAGCAGCCCCGACAGCTTTTCTGGAAACACCATATATTTT
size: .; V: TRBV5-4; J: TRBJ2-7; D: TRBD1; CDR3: CASSLAGQGYEQYF; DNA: TGTGCCAGCAGCTTGGCAGGACAGGGCTACGAGCAGTACTTC
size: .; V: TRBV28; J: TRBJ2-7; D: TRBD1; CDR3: CASSSRQGSLSYEQYF; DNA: TGTGCCAGCAGTTCAAGACAGGGTAGCTTGTCTTACGAGCAGTACTTC
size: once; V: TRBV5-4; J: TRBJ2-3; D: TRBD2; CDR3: CASGRPGLRTDTQYF; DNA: TGTGCCAGCGGCAGACCGGGACTACGCACAGATACGCAGTATTTT
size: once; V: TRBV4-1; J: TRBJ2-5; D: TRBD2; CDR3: CASSQTSGGEQETQYF; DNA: TGCGCCAGCAGCCAGACTAGCGGGGGGGAACAAGAGACCCAGTACTTC